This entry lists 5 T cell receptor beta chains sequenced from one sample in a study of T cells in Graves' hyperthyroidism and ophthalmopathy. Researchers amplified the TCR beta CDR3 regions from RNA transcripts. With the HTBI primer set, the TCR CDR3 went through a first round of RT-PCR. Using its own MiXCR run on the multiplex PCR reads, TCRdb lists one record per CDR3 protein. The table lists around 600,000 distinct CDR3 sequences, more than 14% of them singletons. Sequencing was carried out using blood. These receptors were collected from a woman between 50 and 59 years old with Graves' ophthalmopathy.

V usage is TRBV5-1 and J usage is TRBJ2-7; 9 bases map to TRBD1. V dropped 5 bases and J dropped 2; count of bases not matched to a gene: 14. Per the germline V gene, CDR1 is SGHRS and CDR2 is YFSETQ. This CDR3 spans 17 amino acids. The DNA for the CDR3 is TGCGCCAGCAGAAATCCCCTCCGACAGGGGGGAGCCTACGAGCAGTACTTC. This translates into CASRNPLRQGGAYEQYF.

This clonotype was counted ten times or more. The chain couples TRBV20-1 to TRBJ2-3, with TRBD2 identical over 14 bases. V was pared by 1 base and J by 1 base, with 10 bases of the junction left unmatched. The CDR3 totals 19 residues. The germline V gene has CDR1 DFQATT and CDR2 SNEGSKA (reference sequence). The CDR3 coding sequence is TGCAGTGCTAGAGTCCCACCGGGACTAGCGGGAGTCGGCACAGATACGCAGTATTTT. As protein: CSARVPPGLAGVGTDTQYF.

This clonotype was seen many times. CDR3 sequence: CASSFSDRGYTEAFF. DNA of the CDR3: TGTGCCAGCAGTTTCTCCGACAGGGGGTACACTGAAGCTTTCTTT. The chain combines TRBV28 with TRBJ1-1; 9 nucleotides align to TRBD1. The germline V gene has CDR1 MDHEN and CDR2 SYDVKM. The junction had 5 bases not matched to a gene; V was cut back by 3 bases and J by 3 bases. The CDR3 consists of 15 residues.

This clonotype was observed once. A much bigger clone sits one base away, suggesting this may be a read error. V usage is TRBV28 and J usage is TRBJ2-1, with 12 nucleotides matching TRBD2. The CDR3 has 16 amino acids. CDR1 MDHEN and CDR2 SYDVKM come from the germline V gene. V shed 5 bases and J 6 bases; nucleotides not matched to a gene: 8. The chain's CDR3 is CASSPRTSGTANEQFF. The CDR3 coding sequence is TGTGCCAGCAGTCCCCGGACTAGCGGGACGGCCAATGAGCAGTTCTTC.

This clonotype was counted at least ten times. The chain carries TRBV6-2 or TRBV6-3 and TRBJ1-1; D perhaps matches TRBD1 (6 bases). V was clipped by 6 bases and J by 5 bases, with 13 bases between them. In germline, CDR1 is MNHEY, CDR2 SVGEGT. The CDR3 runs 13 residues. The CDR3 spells CASSEQQGTEAFF. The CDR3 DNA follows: TGTGCCAGCAGCGAACAACAGGGAACTGAAGCTTTCTTT.